Listed below are T cell receptor beta chains from one sample, sequenced in a study of T cells in Graves' hyperthyroidism and ophthalmopathy. MiXCR was run by TCRdb on the multiplex PCR reads, yielding one entry per CDR3 protein. The repertoire consists of about 640,000 distinct CDR3 sequences, with about 14% occurring once and the leading ten covering roughly an eighth. The material sequenced was blood. These receptors all stem from a woman aged 45-65 years with Graves' ophthalmopathy. Both conserved end residues are part of each CDR3. D genes are given only for firm matches. Only some rows state a clone size, as once, few, many or a class for expanded clones.

cdr3_aa	cdr3_nt	j_call	v_call	d_call	clone_size
CASSTNLGGHQPQHF	TGTGCCAGCAGTACGAATTTAGGGGGCCATCAGCCCCAGCATTTT	TRBJ1-5	TRBV6-1	TRBD1	-
CASGGSSNQPQHF	TGTGCTAGTGGAGGGAGTAGCAATCAGCCCCAGCATTTT	TRBJ1-5	TRBV12-5	-	many
CSARADRGDYGYTF	TGCAGTGCTAGAGCGGACAGGGGGGACTATGGCTACACCTTC	TRBJ1-2	TRBV20-1	TRBD1	many
CASSPGDKAYEQYF	TGTGCCAGCAGCCCCGGGGACAAGGCGTACGAGCAGTACTTC	TRBJ2-7	TRBV12-3/TRBV12-4	-	many
CASSFGTLRETQYF	TGTGCCAGCAGTTTCGGGACACTTCGGGAGACCCAGTACTTC	TRBJ2-5	TRBV28	-	many
CASSTGGEKLFF	TGTGCCAGCAGCACGGGGGGTGAAAAACTGTTTTTT	TRBJ1-4	TRBV7-8	-	many
CASKREGVRSNEQFF	TGTGCCAGCAAGCGGGAGGGCGTCCGGAGCAATGAGCAGTTCTTC	TRBJ2-1	TRBV12-3/TRBV12-4	TRBD2	many
CATSDPILNEQFF	TGTGCCACCAGTGACCCAATACTCAATGAGCAGTTCTTC	TRBJ2-1	TRBV24-1	-	-
CASSADPSYEQYF	TGTGCCAGCAGCGCAGACCCTTCCTACGAGCAGTACTTC	TRBJ2-7	TRBV12-3/TRBV12-4	-	many
CASEAYFSSTDTQYF	TGTGCCAGCGAGGCCTACTTTTCTAGCACAGATACGCAGTATTTT	TRBJ2-3	TRBV7-9	-	few
CASRGGRTGGSGELFF	TGTGCCAGCAGGGGAGGAAGAACAGGTGGATCCGGGGAGCTGTTTTTT	TRBJ2-2	TRBV2	-	-
CAISPQQMNTEAFF	TGTGCCATCAGCCCACAGCAAATGAACACTGAAGCTTTCTTT	TRBJ1-1	TRBV10-3	-	few
CSAREGGALDYEQYF	TGCAGTGCTAGAGAAGGGGGAGCCCTGGACTACGAGCAGTACTTC	TRBJ2-7	TRBV20-1	-	many
CASHRQGTDTQYF	TGTGCCAGCCATAGACAGGGCACAGATACGCAGTATTTT	TRBJ2-3	TRBV27	-	few
CSARRTSGSRGEETQYF	TGCAGTGCTAGAAGGACTAGCGGGAGTCGGGGGGAAGAGACCCAGTACTTC	TRBJ2-5	TRBV20-1	TRBD2	many
CASSPPTSGPGRDEQFF	TGTGCCAGCAGCCCCCCAACTAGCGGACCCGGGAGGGATGAGCAGTTCTTC	TRBJ2-1	TRBV28	TRBD2	-
CASSTPDRGDQPQHF	TGTGCCAGTAGTACACCCGACAGGGGTGATCAGCCCCAGCATTTT	TRBJ1-5	TRBV19	TRBD1	-
CASSWVVGTSGKNNEQFF	TGCGCCAGCAGCTGGGTAGTTGGGACTAGCGGGAAGAACAATGAGCAGTTCTTC	TRBJ2-1	TRBV5-1	TRBD2	-
CATSGYTRDSYEYF	TGTGCCACCTCAGGATACACTAGAGACAGTTATGAGTACTTC	TRBJ2-5	TRBV24-1	-	-
CASTYRGKNTEAFF	TGTGCCTCAACATACAGGGGTAAGAACACTGAAGCTTTCTTT	TRBJ1-1	TRBV6-2/TRBV6-3	TRBD1	many
CASSLSRGAGVSTDTQYF	TGTGCCAGCAGCTTATCAAGGGGGGCAGGGGTCAGCACAGATACGCAGTATTTT	TRBJ2-3	TRBV7-6	-	-
CASSLYRTGNTEAFF	TGTGCCAGCAGTTTATATCGGACAGGGAACACTGAAGCTTTCTTT	TRBJ1-1	TRBV28	TRBD1	many
CASSLAKTGELFF	TGTGCTAGCAGCTTGGCGAAAACCGGGGAGCTGTTTTTT	TRBJ2-2	TRBV7-7	-	many
CASSLISSNTEAFF	TGTGCCAGCAGTTTAATAAGCAGCAACACTGAAGCTTTCTTT	TRBJ1-1	TRBV28	-	many
CASSLWSGGGTEAFF	TGTGCCAGCAGCTTGTGGTCTGGGGGGGGGACTGAAGCTTTCTTT	TRBJ1-1	TRBV13	-	many
CASSSSRDNEQFF	TGTGCCAGCAGTTCTTCTAGGGACAATGAGCAGTTCTTC	TRBJ2-1	TRBV12-3/TRBV12-4	-	many
CASSDRLATKDHEQYF	TGTGCCAGCAGTGACCGACTAGCGACTAAAGACCACGAGCAGTACTTC	TRBJ2-7	TRBV3-1	TRBD2	many
CASSLVLASGRNEQFF	TGTGCCAGCAGCTTAGTATTGGCTAGCGGGAGGAATGAGCAGTTCTTC	TRBJ2-1	TRBV11-3	TRBD2	many
CAGSYRYRGTGELFF	TGTGCCGGCAGTTACCGGTACAGGGGTACCGGGGAGCTGTTTTTT	TRBJ2-2	TRBV6-5	TRBD1	few
CASSLAWAADTQYF	TGTGCCAGCAGTTTAGCTTGGGCCGCAGATACGCAGTATTTT	TRBJ2-3	TRBV28	-	many
CASSFTEQPQHF	TGTGCCAGCAGTTTTACAGAACAGCCCCAGCATTTT	TRBJ1-5	TRBV12-3/TRBV12-4	-	many
CASSLGQHTNQPQHF	TGTGCCAGCAGCCTGGGACAGCATACCAATCAGCCCCAGCATTTT	TRBJ1-5	TRBV28	TRBD1	few
CASSLFSGDTEAFF	TGTGCCAGCAGCTTATTTTCTGGGGACACTGAAGCTTTCTTT	TRBJ1-1	TRBV7-9	-	many
CASSQGLAGEETQYF	TGTGCTAGCAGCCAAGGACTAGCGGGAGAGGAGACCCAGTACTTC	TRBJ2-5	TRBV7-7	TRBD2	many
CATQGYTGELFF	TGTGCCACCCAGGGTTACACCGGGGAGCTGTTTTTT	TRBJ2-2	TRBV27	-	-
CASSLVAIGSNLNTEAFF	TGTGCCAGCAGCTTAGTAGCGATTGGCAGTAATTTGAACACTGAAGCTTTCTTT	TRBJ1-1	TRBV7-2	-	many
CASSQDKGIIFTEAFF	TGTGCCAGCAGCCAAGATAAGGGAATTATATTCACTGAAGCTTTCTTT	TRBJ1-1	TRBV14	-	few
CASTPRTSGSYEQYF	TGTGCCAGCACTCCCAGGACTAGCGGCTCCTACGAGCAGTACTTC	TRBJ2-7	TRBV28	TRBD2	many
CASSLFAGLNYAYTF	TGTGCCAGCAGTTTATTTGCAGGGCTTAACTATGCCTACACCTTC	TRBJ1-2	TRBV27	-	-
CAISEYPAHSSGANVLTF	TGTGCCATCAGTGAGTATCCAGCTCACTCCTCTGGGGCCAACGTCCTGACTTTC	TRBJ2-6	TRBV10-3	-	many
CSARDIGGSNEQFF	TGCAGTGCTAGAGATATCGGCGGGAGCAATGAGCAGTTCTTC	TRBJ2-1	TRBV20-1	TRBD2	few
CSTHRDRVEQYF	TGCAGCACCCACCGGGACAGGGTCGAGCAGTACTTC	TRBJ2-7	TRBV20-1	TRBD1	many
CASRMGGGARNEQFF	TGTGCCAGCAGGATGGGCGGGGGGGCGCGAAATGAGCAGTTCTTC	TRBJ2-1	TRBV2	TRBD2	many
CASRLTSGTHGNEQFF	TGTGCCAGCAGATTGACTAGCGGGACCCACGGCAATGAGCAGTTCTTC	TRBJ2-1	TRBV12-3/TRBV12-4	TRBD2	many
CASSLRLAGATKDEQFF	TGTGCCAGTAGTCTGCGACTAGCGGGAGCCACGAAAGATGAGCAGTTCTTC	TRBJ2-1	TRBV19	TRBD2	few
CASSYDERMGGEAFF	TGTGCCAGCAGTTACGACGAGCGCATGGGAGGTGAAGCTTTCTTT	TRBJ1-1	TRBV6-2/TRBV6-3	-	many
CASSPMPARVEDGYTF	TGTGCCAGCAGTCCCATGCCCGCTAGGGTGGAGGATGGCTACACCTTC	TRBJ1-2	TRBV27	-	few
CASSFDSLAYGYTF	TGTGCCAGCAGCTTCGACAGTTTAGCCTATGGCTACACCTTC	TRBJ1-2	TRBV13	-	many
CASSLISGAPEQYF	TGTGCCAGCAGCCTTATTTCGGGGGCTCCCGAGCAGTACTTC	TRBJ2-7	TRBV14	-	many